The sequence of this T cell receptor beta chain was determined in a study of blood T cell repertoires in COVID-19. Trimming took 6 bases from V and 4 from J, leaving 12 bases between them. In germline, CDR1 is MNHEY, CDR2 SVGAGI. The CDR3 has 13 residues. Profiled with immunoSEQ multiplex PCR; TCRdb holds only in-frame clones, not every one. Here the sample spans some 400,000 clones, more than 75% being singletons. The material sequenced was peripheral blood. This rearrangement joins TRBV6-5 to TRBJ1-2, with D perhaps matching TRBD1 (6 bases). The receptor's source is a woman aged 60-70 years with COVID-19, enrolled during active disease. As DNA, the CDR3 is TGTGCCAGCAGCGCGGCAGGGGTCTATGGCTACACCTTC. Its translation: CASSAAGVYGYTF.